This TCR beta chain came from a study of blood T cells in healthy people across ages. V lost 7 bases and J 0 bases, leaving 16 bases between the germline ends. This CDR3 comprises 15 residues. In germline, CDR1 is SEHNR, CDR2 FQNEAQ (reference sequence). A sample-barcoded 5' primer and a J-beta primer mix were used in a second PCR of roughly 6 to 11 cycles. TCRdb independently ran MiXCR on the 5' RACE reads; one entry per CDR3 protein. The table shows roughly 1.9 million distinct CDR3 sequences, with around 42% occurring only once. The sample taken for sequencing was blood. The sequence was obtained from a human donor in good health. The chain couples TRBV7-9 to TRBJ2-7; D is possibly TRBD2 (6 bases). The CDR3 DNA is TGTGCCAGCACGGGAACTAGCTCAGGCTCCTACGAGCAGTACTTC. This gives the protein CASTGTSSGSYEQYF.